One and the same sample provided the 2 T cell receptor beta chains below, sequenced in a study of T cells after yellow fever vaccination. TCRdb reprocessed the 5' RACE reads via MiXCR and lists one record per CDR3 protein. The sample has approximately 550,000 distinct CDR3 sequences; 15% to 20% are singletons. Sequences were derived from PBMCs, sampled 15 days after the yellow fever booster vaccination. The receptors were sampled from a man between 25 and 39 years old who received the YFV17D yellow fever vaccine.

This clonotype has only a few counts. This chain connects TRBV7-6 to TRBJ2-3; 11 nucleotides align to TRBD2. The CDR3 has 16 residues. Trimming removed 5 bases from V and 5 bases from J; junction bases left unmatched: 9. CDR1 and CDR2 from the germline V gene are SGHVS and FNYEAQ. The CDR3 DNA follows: TGTGCCAGCAGCACCCTAGCGGGAGGTTCGGGAGATACGCAGTATTTT. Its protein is CASSTLAGGSGDTQYF. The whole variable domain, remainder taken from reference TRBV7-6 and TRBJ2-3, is GAGVSQSPRYKVTKRGQDVALRCDPISGHVSLYWYRQALGQGPEFLTYFNYEAQQDKSGLPNDRFSAERPEGSISTLTIQRTEQRDSAMYRCASSTLAGGSGDTQYFGPGTRLTVL.

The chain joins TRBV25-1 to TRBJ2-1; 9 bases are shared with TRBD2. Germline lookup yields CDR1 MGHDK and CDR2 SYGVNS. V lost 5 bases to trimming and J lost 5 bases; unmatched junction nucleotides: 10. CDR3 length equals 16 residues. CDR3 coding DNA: TGTGCCAGCAGTCTCATGAGTAGCGGGAGAAACAATGAGCAGTTCTTC. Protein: CASSLMSSGRNNEQFF.